A selection of T cell receptor beta chains follows, all from one sample in a study of T cell repertoires in cytomegalovirus infection. TCRdb used MiXCR to reprocess the reads, holding one entry per CDR3 protein. The profile shows 510,000 or so distinct CDR3 sequences, about 30% of them singletons. Sample: PBMCs. The receptors come from a human donor in good health (CMV status not recorded). Some clones in this sample may be carry-over from other donors' samples. The CDR3 runs from the conserved cysteine through the conserved F or W. The D gene is left open where the match is weak. Size values are once, few and many counts, or a class for expanded clones, and some rows have none.

D gene,J gene,V gene,clone size,CDR3 protein,CDR3 DNA
.,TRBJ2-5,TRBV7-8,few,CASSHGRRAGETQYF,TGTGCCAGCAGCCACGGTCGTAGGGCTGGGGAGACCCAGTACTTC
TRBD2,TRBJ2-1,TRBV19,few,CASRTSGSVDEQFF,TGTGCCAGTAGAACTAGCGGGAGTGTGGATGAGCAGTTCTTC
TRBD2,TRBJ2-1,TRBV19,few,CASSANSGSFNEQFF,TGTGCCAGTAGTGCTAATAGCGGGAGCTTCAATGAGCAGTTCTTC
.,TRBJ1-3,TRBV25-1,few,CASSDRTRGSGNTIYF,TGTGCCAGCAGTGACCGTACGCGGGGATCCGGAAACACCATATATTTT
.,TRBJ2-3,TRBV10-3,few,CAIKGIIGTSDTQYF,TGTGCCATCAAGGGAATCATAGGAACTTCAGATACGCAGTATTTT
.,TRBJ2-3,TRBV27,.,CASRSEGPKTQDTQYF,TGTGCCAGCAGATCTGAAGGGCCGAAGACACAAGATACGCAGTATTTT
TRBD2,TRBJ2-3,TRBV7-2,many,CASSPRLAATDTQYF,TGTGCCAGCAGCCCCCGACTAGCGGCCACAGATACGCAGTATTTT
TRBD2,TRBJ2-7,TRBV7-2,many,CASSLPSGTPRYEQYF,TGTGCCAGCAGCTTACCTAGCGGGACCCCTCGCTACGAGCAGTACTTC
.,TRBJ1-1,TRBV7-4,.,CASSSSVEAFF,TGTGCCAGCAGCTCGTCTGTTGAAGCTTTCTTT
.,TRBJ2-1,TRBV19,.,CASSIGAGRDEQIF,TGTGCCAGTAGTATAGGTGCGGGGCGCGATGAGCAGATCTTC
.,TRBJ2-2,TRBV7-6,many,CASSLVSGELFF,TGTGCCAGCAGCTTAGTCTCTGGGGAGCTGTTTTTT
TRBD1,TRBJ2-1,TRBV20-1,.,CSATGTGDNEQFF,TGCAGTGCAACCGGGACAGGTGACAATGAGCAGTTCTTC
.,TRBJ1-3,TRBV6-8,.,CASSGSRIWDGNTIYF,TGTGCCAGCAGTGGGTCCAGGATTTGGGATGGAAACACCATATATTTT
.,TRBJ2-2,TRBV7-2,many,CASSLRRGDGSTGELFF,TGTGCCAGCAGCTTAAGGAGGGGGGACGGTAGCACCGGGGAGCTGTTTTTT
TRBD2,TRBJ2-5,TRBV7-2,many,CASSLVEAGEGETQYF,TGTGCCAGCAGCTTAGTCGAAGCGGGAGAAGGAGAGACCCAGTACTTC
TRBD2,TRBJ2-1,TRBV28,once,CASSSETSGRRRTNEQFF,TGTGCCAGCAGTTCTGAGACTAGCGGGAGGAGGAGGACCAATGAGCAGTTCTTC
.,TRBJ1-1,TRBV7-6,.,CASSSWAGGAFF,TGTGCCAGCAGCTCCTGGGCGGGAGGAGCTTTCTTT
TRBD1,TRBJ2-5,TRBV24-1,.,CATSDPGQAQETQYF,TGTGCCACCAGTGATCCGGGACAGGCACAAGAGACCCAGTACTTC
.,TRBJ2-2,TRBV12-5,many,CASGSAGELFF,TGTGCTAGTGGTTCCGCCGGGGAGCTGTTTTTT
TRBD1,TRBJ1-1,TRBV7-2,many,CASSRTGGKWGNTEAFF,TGTGCCAGCAGCCGGACAGGGGGCAAATGGGGGAACACTGAAGCTTTCTTT
.,TRBJ2-3,TRBV7-3,few,CASSQGFRVQDTQYF,TGTGCCAGCAGTCAGGGGTTTCGAGTTCAAGATACGCAGTATTTT
TRBD1,TRBJ2-4,TRBV7-8,few,CASSYRQGAKNIQYF,TGTGCCAGCAGCTACAGACAGGGGGCCAAAAACATTCAGTACTTC
.,TRBJ2-3,TRBV7-9,few,CASSLALGKTDTQYF,TGTGCCAGCAGCTTAGCGCTGGGGAAAACAGATACGCAGTATTTT
.,TRBJ2-3,TRBV7-6,many,CASSLAGVSSDTQYF,TGTGCCAGCAGCTTAGCAGGGGTCAGTTCAGATACGCAGTATTTT
.,TRBJ2-5,TRBV30,.,CAWSSLGPRETQYF,TGTGCCTGGAGTTCCCTGGGCCCGCGGGAGACCCAGTACTTC
.,TRBJ1-3,TRBV20-1,few,CSARGGGAGNTIYF,TGCAGTGCCAGAGGTGGAGGGGCTGGAAACACCATATATTTT
TRBD2,TRBJ2-1,TRBV5-1,few,CASSLAPGGDNEQFF,TGCGCCAGCAGCTTGGCCCCTGGGGGGGACAATGAGCAGTTCTTC
.,TRBJ1-5,TRBV7-9,few,CASSLNQGNQPQHF,TGTGCCAGCAGCTTAAACCAGGGCAATCAGCCCCAGCATTTT
TRBD2,TRBJ2-7,TRBV7-6,.,CASSLERVDSGASYEQYF,TGTGCCAGCAGCTTAGAGCGGGTCGATAGCGGGGCTTCCTACGAGCAGTACTTC
.,TRBJ1-1,TRBV10-1,.,CASSPRSDTEAFF,TGCGCCAGCAGTCCCAGGTCGGACACTGAAGCTTTCTTT
.,TRBJ2-7,TRBV3-1,.,CASSQGTLSYEQYF,TGTGCCAGCAGCCAAGGGACCCTTTCCTACGAGCAGTACTTC
TRBD2,TRBJ2-1,TRBV9,few,CASSSGLAGVENEQFF,TGTGCCAGCAGCTCAGGACTAGCGGGAGTAGAAAATGAGCAGTTCTTC
.,TRBJ2-1,TRBV10-3,few,CAISDGANEQFF,TGTGCCATCAGTGATGGCGCAAATGAGCAGTTCTTC
TRBD1,TRBJ1-2,TRBV7-2,many,CASSSSTQGARGYTF,TGTGCCAGTTCCTCAAGCACACAGGGGGCGAGGGGCTACACCTTC
TRBD2,TRBJ2-6,TRBV7-2,many,CASSFRLAGGVGANVLTF,TGTGCCAGCAGCTTCCGACTAGCGGGAGGAGTTGGGGCCAACGTCCTGACTTTC
TRBD2,TRBJ2-1,TRBV5-1,.,CASSQGSGILYNEQFF,TGCGCCAGCAGCCAGGGAAGCGGGATACTTTACAATGAGCAGTTCTTC
.,TRBJ1-4,TRBV2,.,CASSEGEKLFF,TGTGCCAGCAGTGAAGGGGAAAAACTGTTTTTT
TRBD1,TRBJ1-5,TRBV7-2,many,CASSPRGGQPQHF,TGTGCCAGCAGCCCCAGGGGGGGTCAGCCCCAGCATTTT
.,TRBJ2-2,TRBV5-1,.,CASSSTGSSGELFF,TGCGCCAGCAGCTCTACAGGGTCATCCGGGGAGCTGTTTTTT
.,TRBJ1-1,TRBV5-8,.,CASSFAIANTEAFF,TGTGCCAGCAGCTTCGCCATTGCGAACACTGAAGCTTTCTTT
TRBD1,TRBJ1-2,TRBV6-6,.,CASRRGQGGSYGYTF,TGTGCCAGCAGGAGGGGACAGGGAGGGAGCTATGGCTACACCTTC
TRBD1,TRBJ1-2,TRBV4-3,.,CASSQGGTGVLRFYGYTF,TGCGCCAGCAGCCAAGGAGGGACAGGGGTCTTAAGATTCTATGGCTACACCTTC
.,TRBJ2-1,TRBV7-6,.,CASSLVSGGSHNEQFF,TGTGCCAGCAGCTTAGTTTCAGGAGGAAGTCACAATGAGCAGTTCTTC
.,TRBJ2-5,TRBV9,many,CASSVDTGQETQYF,TGTGCCAGCAGCGTAGATACGGGACAAGAGACCCAGTACTTC
TRBD2,TRBJ2-3,TRBV11-2,few,CASSFRGGTDTQYF,TGTGCCAGCAGCTTTCGGGGGGGCACAGATACGCAGTATTTT
.,TRBJ2-5,TRBV7-6,few,CASSSAGPQETQYF,TGTGCCAGCAGCTCGGCGGGGCCCCAAGAGACCCAGTACTTC
.,TRBJ2-1,TRBV19,few,CASSIPGFPAREQFF,TGTGCCAGTAGTATCCCGGGCTTCCCTGCCCGGGAGCAGTTCTTC
.,TRBJ2-1,TRBV7-2,.,CASSTRTGRESYNEQFF,TGTGCCAGCAGCACACGGACAGGGAGGGAATCCTACAATGAGCAGTTCTTC
TRBD2,TRBJ2-1,TRBV7-9,.,CASSFRTSGGNEQFF,TGTGCCAGCAGCTTTAGGACTAGCGGGGGCAATGAGCAGTTCTTC
TRBD2,TRBJ2-7,TRBV7-8,few,CASSLGSGNYEQYF,TGTGCCAGCAGCTTAGGTAGCGGGAACTACGAGCAGTACTTC
TRBD2,TRBJ2-3,TRBV5-1,few,CASSLLLAGGPEGNTQYF,TGCGCCAGCAGCTTGCTACTAGCGGGAGGTCCCGAGGGGAATACGCAGTATTTT
.,TRBJ2-2,TRBV7-3,.,CASSPTGNGELFF,TGTGCCAGCAGTCCCACAGGGAACGGGGAGCTGTTTTTT
.,TRBJ2-3,TRBV7-2,few,CASSSGTRHTDTQYF,TGTGCCAGCAGCTCGGGAACCAGGCACACAGATACGCAGTATTTT
TRBD1,TRBJ2-1,TRBV12-3/TRBV12-4,.,CASSLAWTGTYNEQFF,TGTGCCAGCAGTTTAGCCTGGACAGGGACCTACAATGAGCAGTTCTTC
TRBD2,TRBJ2-5,TRBV6-2/TRBV6-3,.,CASAEGASGSGKGETQYF,TGTGCCAGCGCCGAGGGGGCTAGCGGGAGTGGTAAGGGTGAGACCCAGTACTTC
TRBD1,TRBJ2-6,TRBV27,few,CASTYRGSSGANVLTF,TGTGCCAGCACCTACAGGGGTAGCTCTGGGGCCAACGTCCTGACTTTC
.,TRBJ2-6,TRBV7-9,.,CASSFIAGATSGANVLTF,TGTGCCAGCAGCTTTATCGCGGGGGCGACCTCTGGGGCCAACGTCCTGACTTTC
.,TRBJ1-2,TRBV5-1,few,CASSLETGSFYGYTF,TGCGCCAGCAGCTTGGAAACAGGTTCTTTCTATGGCTACACCTTC